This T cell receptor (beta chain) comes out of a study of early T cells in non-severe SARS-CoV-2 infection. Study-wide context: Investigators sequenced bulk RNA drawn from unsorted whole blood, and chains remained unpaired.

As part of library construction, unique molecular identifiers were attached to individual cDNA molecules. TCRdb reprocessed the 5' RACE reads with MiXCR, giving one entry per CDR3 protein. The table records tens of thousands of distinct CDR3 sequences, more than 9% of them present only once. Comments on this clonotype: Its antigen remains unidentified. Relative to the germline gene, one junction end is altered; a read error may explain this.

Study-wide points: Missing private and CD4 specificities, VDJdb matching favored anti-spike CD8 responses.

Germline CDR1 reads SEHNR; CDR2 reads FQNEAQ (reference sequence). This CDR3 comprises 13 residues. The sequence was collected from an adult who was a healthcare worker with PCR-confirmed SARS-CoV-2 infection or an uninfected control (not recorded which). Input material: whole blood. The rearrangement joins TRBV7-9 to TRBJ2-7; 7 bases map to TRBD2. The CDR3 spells CASSPRTRSNAAF. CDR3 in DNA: TGTGCCAGCAGCCCCAGGACTAGAAGTAATGCCGCCTTC.